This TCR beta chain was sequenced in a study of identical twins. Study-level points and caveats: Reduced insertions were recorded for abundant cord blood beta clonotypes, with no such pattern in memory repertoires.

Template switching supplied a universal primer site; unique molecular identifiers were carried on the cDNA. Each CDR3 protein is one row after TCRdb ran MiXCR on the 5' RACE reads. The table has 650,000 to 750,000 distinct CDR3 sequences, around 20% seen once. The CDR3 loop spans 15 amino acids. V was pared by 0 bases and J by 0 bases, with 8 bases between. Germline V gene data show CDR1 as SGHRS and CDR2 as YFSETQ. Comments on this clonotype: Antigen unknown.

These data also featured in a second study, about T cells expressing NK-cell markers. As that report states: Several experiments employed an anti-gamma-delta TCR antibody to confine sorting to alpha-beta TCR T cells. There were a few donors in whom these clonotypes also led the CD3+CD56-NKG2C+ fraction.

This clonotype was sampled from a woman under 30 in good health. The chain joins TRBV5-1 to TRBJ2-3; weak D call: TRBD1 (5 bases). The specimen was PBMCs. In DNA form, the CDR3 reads TGCGCCAGCAGCTTGGTTGACAGAAGCACAGATACGCAGTATTTT. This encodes CASSLVDRSTDTQYF. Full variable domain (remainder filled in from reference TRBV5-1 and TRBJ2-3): KAGVTQTPRYLIKTRGQQVTLSCSPISGHRSVSWYQQTPGQGLQFLFEYFSETQRNKGNFPGRFSGRQFSNSRSEMNVSTLELGDSALYLCASSLVDRSTDTQYFGPGTRLTVL.